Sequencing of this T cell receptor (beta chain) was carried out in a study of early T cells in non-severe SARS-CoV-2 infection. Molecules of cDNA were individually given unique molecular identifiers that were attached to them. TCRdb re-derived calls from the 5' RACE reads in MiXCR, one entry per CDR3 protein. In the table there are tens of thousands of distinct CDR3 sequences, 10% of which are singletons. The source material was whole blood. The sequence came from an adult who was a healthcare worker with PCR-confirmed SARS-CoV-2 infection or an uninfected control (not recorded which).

CDR3 protein: CASSPSRPGEQYF. In DNA form, the CDR3 reads TGCGCCAGCAGCCCCAGTAGACCGGGGGAGCAGTACTTC. This chain joins TRBV5-1 and TRBJ2-7, with a tentative D call TRBD2 (5 bases). Germline CDR1 SGHRS, CDR2 YFSETQ. The length of the CDR3 is 13 residues. V lost 4 bases, J lost 7 bases, and 15 bases lay in between.